What follows is one TCR beta chain and its context. Its antigen is still unknown. V was shortened by 11 bases and J by 8 bases, with 18 bases between the two germline ends. The CDR3 consists of 13 residues. Germline V lookup: CDR1 MNHEY, CDR2 SVGAGI. The data originate from a study of T-cell memory formation after mild COVID-19. At the level of the study: TCR clustering was largely donor specific.

Study-wide points: The pre-infection memory compartment contained some responding clones, suggesting cross-reactive memory joined. While clones contracting from day 15 to 85 were balanced between CD4 and CD8, later expanders leaned CD4+.

Researchers used 5'RACE with constant-segment primers to make TCR alpha and TCR beta cDNA libraries that carry sample barcodes and UMIs. TCRdb recomputed calls from the 5' RACE reads with MiXCR, one row per CDR3 protein. Of roughly 310,000 distinct CDR3 sequences in the sample, about 16% were seen once. Sequencing was carried out using PBMCs or a T cell subset sorted from them (not recorded which). The receptor was derived from a man younger than 30 who had mild COVID-19 (a few samples of this study predate the infection). Cell type and time point are not known. The chain couples TRBV6-5 to TRBJ1-4; D unclear. CDR3 residues: CAFHLSPSEKLFF. The CDR3 DNA reads as TGTGCCTTCCACCTCAGCCCCAGCGAAAAACTGTTTTTT.